This record concerns one TCR beta chain sequence. The data derive from a study of human T cells and chemical hapten exposure. Study details: Read at 6 days, the patch tests placed 0.01% DPC on the upper back.

This sample's time point: pre-sensitization, week 0. Treatment denoted: therapeutic diphenylcyclopropenone sensitization with weekly scalp DPC. Unfractionated whole blood yielded total RNA. The V gene's germline CDR1 is SNHLY and CDR2 FYNNEI. Deletions cut 2 bases from V and 7 bases from J, with 14 bases between. The CDR3 is 15 residues long. The library gave individual cDNA molecules unique molecular identifiers. TCRdb re-derived calls from the RACE reads in MiXCR, one entry per CDR3 protein. The data contain roughly 110,000 distinct CDR3 sequences, roughly an eighth of them singletons. The sequencing used whole blood, collected in connection with sensitization to the hapten diphenylcyclopropenone (DPC). The sequence came from a woman in her forties or fifties with alopecia areata. Some clones in this sample may be carry-over from other donors' samples. J is TRBJ1-4 and V is TRBV2; D possibly corresponds to TRBD1 (6 bases). The CDR3 reads CASSERGGRGEKLFF. CDR3 DNA sequence: TGTGCCAGCAGTGAAAGGGGGGGACGCGGTGAAAAACTGTTTTTT.